This TCR beta chain was retrieved from a study of human T cells and chemical hapten exposure. Study conclusions and caveats: Positively correlated with patch test score were the counts of PT1 expanded TCRs.

To note about this clonotype: Its antigen is currently unknown.

TCRdb analysed the RACE reads with MiXCR anew, one entry per CDR3 protein. The sample has 150,000 to 200,000 distinct CDR3 sequences; about 30% are singletons. Time point meaning: patch test 3, about 24 weeks after DPC sensitization. Treatment described: therapeutic diphenylcyclopropenone sensitization with weekly scalp DPC. The sample in question was whole blood, obtained in connection with sensitization to the hapten diphenylcyclopropenone (DPC). The sequence was collected from a woman aged 18-29 years with alopecia areata. Some clones in this sample may be carry-over from other donors' samples.

The DNA of the CDR3 is TGTGCCAGCAGCGCGTCAACTAGCGGGAGGACCCCCTACAATGAGCAGTTCTTC. Its translation is CASSASTSGRTPYNEQFF. The rearrangement links TRBV9 to TRBJ2-1, with 12 bases fitting TRBD2. Per the germline V gene, CDR1 is SGDLS and CDR2 is YYNGEE. CDR3 length: 18 residues. The J segment lost 2 bases and the V segment lost 3 bases, leaving 9 bases of the junction unmatched.